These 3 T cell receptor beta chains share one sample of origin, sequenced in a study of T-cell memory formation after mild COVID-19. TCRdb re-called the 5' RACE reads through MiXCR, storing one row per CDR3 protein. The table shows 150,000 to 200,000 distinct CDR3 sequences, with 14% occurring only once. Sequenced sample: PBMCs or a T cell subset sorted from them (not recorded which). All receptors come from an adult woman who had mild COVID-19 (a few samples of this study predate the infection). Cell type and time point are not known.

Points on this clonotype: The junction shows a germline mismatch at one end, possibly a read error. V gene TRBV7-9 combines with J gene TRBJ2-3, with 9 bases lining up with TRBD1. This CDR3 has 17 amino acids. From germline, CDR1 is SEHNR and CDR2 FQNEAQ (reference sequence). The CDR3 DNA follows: TGTGACAGCAGCTCCGGCAAACAGGGGGCCAGCACAGATACGCAGTATTTT. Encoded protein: CDSSSGKQGASTDTQYF.

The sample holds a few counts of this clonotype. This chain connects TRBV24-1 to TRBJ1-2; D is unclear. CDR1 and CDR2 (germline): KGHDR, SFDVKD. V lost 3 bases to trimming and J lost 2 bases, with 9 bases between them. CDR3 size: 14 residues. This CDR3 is CATSDPTRNYGYTF. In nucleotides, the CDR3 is TGTGCCACCAGTGATCCGACTCGAAACTATGGCTACACCTTC.

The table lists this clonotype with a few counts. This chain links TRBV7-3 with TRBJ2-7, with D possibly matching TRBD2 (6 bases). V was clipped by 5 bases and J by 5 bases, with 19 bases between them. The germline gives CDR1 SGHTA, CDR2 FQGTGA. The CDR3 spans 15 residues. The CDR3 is CASSLWGVRDDEQYF. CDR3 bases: TGTGCCAGCAGCCTATGGGGGGTGCGGGATGACGAGCAGTACTTC.